These 3 T cell receptor beta chains came from one sample sequenced in a study of regulatory T cells in long-lasting Graves disease. CDR3-region Arm-PCR and iRepertoire HTBI primers produced the TCR beta libraries. TCRdb processed the multiplex PCR reads anew with MiXCR; each CDR3 protein has one entry. The sample holds 450,000 to 600,000 distinct CDR3 sequences; about 16% are singletons and the top ten take 10% to 15%. The time point is: newly diagnosed GD, antithyroid drugs for less than 3 months. Following extraction of RNA from PBMCs, that RNA was used to make the TCR library. These data were also filed under a second study, of T cells in Graves' hyperthyroidism and ophthalmopathy.

This material consisted of peripheral blood mononuclear cells (PBMCs), taken at new diagnosis, from a patient treated with antithyroid drugs. Receptor source: a man aged 35-49 years with Graves disease.

This clonotype has a count of ten or more. This rearrangement joins TRBV7-9 to TRBJ2-7; D remains unclear. This CDR3 region has 12 residues. Trimming removed 9 bases at V and 4 bases at J, with 13 bases between. Per germline, CDR1 SEHNR and CDR2 FQNEAQ (reference sequence). The CDR3: CASLSSEYEQYF. For the CDR3, the DNA is TGTGCCAGTCTCTCCTCCGAGTACGAGCAGTACTTC.

This chain uses TRBV19 with TRBJ1-5; 9 nucleotides line up with TRBD1. Looked up from germline, CDR1 is LNHDA and CDR2 is SQIVND (reference sequence). J was trimmed by 3 bases and V by 4 bases; bases with no gene match: 4. The CDR3 sequence is 15 residues long. DNA for the CDR3: TGTGCCAGTAGTACGGACAGGGGCTACAATCAGCCCCAGCATTTT. Translation gives CASSTDRGYNQPQHF.

Many counts were recorded for this clonotype. The CDR3 coding sequence is TGTGCCAGCAGCCCAAAGGTGGGGTCTAACACAGATACGCAGTATTTT. Translation gives CASSPKVGSNTDTQYF. This sequence joins TRBV11-2 and TRBJ2-3; D is uncertain. Trimming removed 5 bases from V and 2 bases from J, with 17 bases in between. In germline, CDR1 is SGHAT, CDR2 FQNNGV. This CDR3 region has 16 residues.